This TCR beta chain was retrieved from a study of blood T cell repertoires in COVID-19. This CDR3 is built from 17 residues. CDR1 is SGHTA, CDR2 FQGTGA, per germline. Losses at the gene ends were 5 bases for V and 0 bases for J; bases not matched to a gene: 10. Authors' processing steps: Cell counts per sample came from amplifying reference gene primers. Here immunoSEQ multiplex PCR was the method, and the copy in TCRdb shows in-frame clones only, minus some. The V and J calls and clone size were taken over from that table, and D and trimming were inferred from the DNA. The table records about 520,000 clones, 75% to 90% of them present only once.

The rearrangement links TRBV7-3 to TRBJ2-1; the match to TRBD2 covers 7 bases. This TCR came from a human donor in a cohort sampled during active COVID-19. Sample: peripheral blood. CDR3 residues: CASSLLSGGSSYNEQFF. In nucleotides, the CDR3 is TGTGCCAGCAGCCTACTCTCGGGCGGGAGCTCCTACAATGAGCAGTTCTTC.